The TCR beta chain described here comes from a study of human T cells and chemical hapten exposure (dated by TCRdb to the early 2020s). About the investigation overall: Libraries were combined into a pool for sequencing, and differences in TCR yield between samples came mainly from small differences in library volumes within the pool. The study tracked peripheral blood TCR repertoire changes in vivo during primary and secondary sensitization to the hapten diphenylcyclopropenone (DPC) in alopecia patients.

Concerning this clonotype: It lacks a known antigen. No qualities accompany the bases; no much larger clone lies one base away.

Including the terminal cysteine and phenylalanine, the CDR3 comprises 17 residues. Only the CDR3 part of the read is kept: 51 bases, read in frame from the first base. Germline trimming: 5 bases from V, 6 bases from J; junction bases outside gene matches: 16. The germline V gene (reference sequence) gives CDR1 as DFQATT and CDR2 as SNEGSKA. The investigation overall reported the following: No change with DPC sensitization was found in the number of TCRs above 1 in 1000 frequency, and no evidence of global repertoire structure alterations was found. After repeated subsampling, the strength of the expansion versus patch-test correlation and the threshold at which it became significant changed.

During library preparation, unique molecular identifiers were attached to individual cDNA molecules so that TCRs could be counted quantitatively and reproducibly. For every blood RNA sample, sequencing covered both the TCR alpha and TCR beta chains. The original methods were these. The median number of TCRs per sample was approximately 98,000, ranging from about 20,000 to 690,600. The Decombinator software suite was used to annotate the V, J and CDR3 of the TCR reads. Every sample was subsampled to the same number of TCRs (28,000) for the PS versus PT1 abundance plots. Expanded TCRs were defined as absent before sensitization and observed at least eight times at the 2-week time point. The public sequencing data were trimmed at Q25 with fastp and processed into clonotypes with MiXCR by TCRdb, which kept only in-frame beta chains. Each record represents a unique CDR3 protein, reported with the most common genes and DNA among its rows. These V and J calls rely on TCRdb rather than the paper's analysis. The sample contains around 120,000 distinct CDR3 sequences, approximately 9% of them found a single time. The ten largest clones take up roughly 1.5% of the sample.

Total RNA was isolated from unfractionated whole blood collected in Tempus Blood RNA tubes. Five healthy volunteers acted as controls for TCR sequencing and had blood drawn at day 0, 2 weeks and 6 weeks. This clonotype was obtained from a human donor in good health. Some clones in this sample may be carry-over from other donors' samples. Donor details come from another sample of the same person, matched by shared clones. Sequencing used whole blood. The rearranged segments are TRBV20-1 and TRBJ1-5; 10 junctional bases match TRBD1. CDR3 reads: CSASPTPGQGFVQPQHF. In nucleotides, the sequence is TGCAGTGCTTCTCCCACACCGGGACAGGGGTTTGTTCAGCCCCAGCATTTT.